The present entry profiles one TCR beta chain with its context. These data belong to a study of blood T cell repertoires in COVID-19. Study in general: Whether acute or convalescent, the COVID-19 samples came from the United States, Italy and Spain. PBMCs, B-cell-depleted T cells, or T cells were the source of the cDNA or gDNA that made up the material.

Under the authors' procedure: Reference gene primers were amplified, and this amplification served to estimate nucleated cell counts. Method: immunoSEQ multiplex PCR; TCRdb's copy keeps in-frame clones and lacks some. D and trimming were read from the DNA, whereas the V and J calls and clone size are those reported in that table. The sample lists over 60,000 clones, around 84% occurring once. CDR1 is SEHNR and CDR2 is FQNEAQ in the germline V gene (reference sequence). There are 15 residues in the CDR3. The junction had 7 bases not matched to a gene; V was cut back by 5 bases and J by 5 bases. The receptor's source is a man in his 70s with active or convalescent COVID-19. Material for sequencing was peripheral blood. The V call is TRBV7-9, the J call TRBJ2-3, with 10 bases that match TRBD1. The CDR3 bases are TGTGCCAGCAGCCTAGACAGGGGGCTTTTAGATACGCAGTATTTT. It codes for CASSLDRGLLDTQYF.